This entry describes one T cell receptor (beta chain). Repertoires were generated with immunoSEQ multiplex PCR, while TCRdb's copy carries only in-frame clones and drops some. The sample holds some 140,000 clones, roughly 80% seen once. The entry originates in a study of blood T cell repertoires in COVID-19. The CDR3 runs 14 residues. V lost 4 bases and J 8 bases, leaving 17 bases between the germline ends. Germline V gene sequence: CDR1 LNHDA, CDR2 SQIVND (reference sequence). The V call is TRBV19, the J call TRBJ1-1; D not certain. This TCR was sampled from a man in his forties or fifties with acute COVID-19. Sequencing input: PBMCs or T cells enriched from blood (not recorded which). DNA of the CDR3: TGTGCCAGTAGTAGATCAACCGGCCTAGGCGAAGCTTTCTTT. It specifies CASSRSTGLGEAFF.